The next 21 T cell receptor beta chains were all read from a single sample in a study of blood T cells in healthy people across ages. Through a sample-barcoded 5' primer and a J-beta primer mix, a second PCR was run for roughly 7 to 11 cycles. TCRdb reprocessed the 5' RACE reads via MiXCR and lists one record per CDR3 protein. The repertoire holds approximately 880,000 distinct CDR3 sequences, with around 46% as singletons. Material for sequencing was blood. The receptor source for this set is a young man in good health.

This sequence joins TRBV6-1 and TRBJ2-1; 10 nucleotides align to TRBD1. There are 15 residues in the CDR3. Germline CDR1 is MNHNS and CDR2 is SASEGT. J was trimmed by 6 bases and V by 6 bases; bases with no gene match: 8. This CDR3 reads CASRKAGQGSNEQFF. The CDR3 coding sequence is TGTGCCAGCAGAAAGGCGGGACAGGGGTCCAATGAGCAGTTCTTC.

This clonotype is a singleton in its sample. Here the CDR3 reads CASSFTGSDYGYTF. The CDR3 nucleotides read TGTGCCAGCAGTTTTACAGGGTCAGACTATGGCTACACCTTC. The chain recombines TRBV12-3 or TRBV12-4 with TRBJ1-2, with D possibly being TRBD1 (6 bases). Trimming removed 3 bases at V and 3 bases at J, with 11 bases between. This CDR3 spans 14 amino acids.

The rearrangement links TRBV6-6 to TRBJ2-5; no firm D call. The germline gives CDR1 MNHNY, CDR2 SVGAGI (reference sequence). The CDR3 contains 13 residues. Trimming removed 6 bases at V and 0 bases at J, with 8 bases between. Here the CDR3 reads CASREAYQETQYF. The CDR3 nucleotides read TGTGCCAGCAGAGAGGCGTACCAAGAGACCCAGTACTTC.

This clonotype came up many times. DNA for the CDR3: TGTGCCAGCAGCCCGTTCCGGGGGTCCCAAGAGACCCAGTACTTC. Amino acid sequence: CASSPFRGSQETQYF. The chain has TRBV27 and TRBJ2-5, with D perhaps TRBD2 (6 bases). Trimming removed 6 bases from V and 1 base from J, with 15 bases in between. The CDR3 is made up of 15 amino acids. Germline CDR1 and CDR2: MNHEY and SMNVEV (reference sequence).

This clonotype showed up many times. This chain connects TRBV3-1 to TRBJ1-2; TRBD1 is a possible D gene (5 bases). This CDR3 is built from 16 residues. V was pared by 0 bases and J by 5 bases, with 16 bases between. The V gene's germline CDR1 is LGHDT and CDR2 YNNKEL (reference sequence). DNA of the CDR3: TGTGCCAGCAGCCAAGATCAGGGCCGCTACGGATATGGCTACACCTTC. It yields the protein CASSQDQGRYGYGYTF.

This clonotype was counted only a few times. The chain recombines TRBV15 with TRBJ2-1; no reliable D call. The germline gives CDR1 LNHNV, CDR2 YYDKDF (reference sequence). This CDR3 region has 15 residues. V shed 0 bases and J shed 7 bases, with 13 bases lying between them. CDR3 coding DNA: TGTGCCACCAGCAGAGAGGGTCGAAGGGTGAATGAGCAGTTCTTC. This encodes CATSREGRRVNEQFF. The variable domain in full, completed from reference TRBV15 and TRBJ2-1, reads DAMVIQNPRYQVTQFGKPVTLSCSQTLNHNVMYWYQQKSSQAPKLLFHYYDKDFNNEADTPDNFQSRRPNTSFCFLDIRSPGLGDTAMYLCATSREGRRVNEQFFGPGTRLTVL.

Only a few counts were recorded for this clonotype. This sequence joins TRBV18 and TRBJ2-7; either TRBD1 or TRBD2 may supply D (5 bases each). Trimming pared 8 bases from V and 2 bases from J, leaving 10 bases between. Germline CDR1 is KGHSH and CDR2 is LQKENI. The CDR3 is made up of 12 amino acids. For the CDR3, the DNA is TGTGCCAGCCACTCGGGACCCTACGAGCAGTACTTC. Amino acids: CASHSGPYEQYF.

This clonotype has ten or more counts. The chain uses TRBV4-1 and TRBJ2-3; D assignment may be TRBD1 or TRBD2 (5 bases each). This CDR3 contains 15 residues. Germline V gives CDR1 MGHRA, CDR2 YSYEKL. V gave up 4 bases and J gave up 2 bases, with 13 bases separating them. The CDR3 DNA follows: TGCGCCAGCAGCCTGGGACCGAGTTCCACAGATACGCAGTATTTT. Its protein product is CASSLGPSSTDTQYF.

On this clonotype itself: One end of the junction varies from germline; a read error may be responsible. The V call is TRBV28, the J call TRBJ1-4; tentatively, D is TRBD1 (5 bases). Germline CDR1 MDHEN, CDR2 SYDVKM. The CDR3 length is 14 residues. The CDR3 reads CGRQGEDQNEKLFF. CDR3 DNA sequence: TGCGGGCGGCAGGGTGAGGACCAAAATGAAAAACTGTTTTTT.

The table lists this clonotype with a few counts. The V gene is TRBV2, the J gene TRBJ2-7; the match to TRBD1 covers 9 bases. The J segment lost 3 bases and the V segment lost 9 bases, leaving 6 bases of the junction unmatched. Looked up from germline, CDR1 is SNHLY and CDR2 is FYNNEI. The CDR3 is 13 residues long. Written as DNA, the CDR3 is TGTGCCAGTCAGTACAGGGGGCACTACGAGCAGTACTTC. Translating it yields CASQYRGHYEQYF. The whole variable domain, remainder taken from reference TRBV2 and TRBJ2-7, is EPEVTQTPSHQVTQMGQEVILRCVPISNHLYFYWYRQILGQKVEFLVSFYNNEISEKSEIFDDQFSVERPDGSNFTLKIRSTKLEDSAMYFCASQYRGHYEQYFGPGTRLTVT.

This clonotype was counted between two and nine times. The chain has TRBV6-2 or TRBV6-3 and TRBJ2-7; D is perhaps TRBD1 (5 bases). Germline V lookup: CDR1 MNHEY, CDR2 SVGEGT. The CDR3 totals 13 residues. Trimming pared 0 bases from V and 4 bases from J, leaving 7 bases between. CDR3: CASSYSTAYEQYF. The CDR3 DNA sequence: TGTGCCAGCAGTTACTCGACAGCTTACGAGCAGTACTTC.

The table lists this clonotype with a few counts. The chain uses TRBV21-1 and TRBJ2-4; the table names TRBD1, a call not compared with the DNA. The J call may not be correct, given that the DNA end is closer to TRBJ2-7. TRBV21-1 is a pseudogene locus. This CDR3 region has 14 residues. Written as DNA, the CDR3 is TGTGCCAGCAGCAAAGTGGACAGGCCGTACGAGCAGTACTTC. Translation: CASSKVDRPYEQYF.

The CDR3 is CASTIPGLSYEQYF. The CDR3 nucleotides read TGTGCCAGCACTATCCCAGGGCTCTCCTACGAGCAGTACTTC. The rearrangement links TRBV6-2 or TRBV6-3 to TRBJ2-7; tentative D call: TRBD1 (5 bases). Germline V gives CDR1 MNHEY, CDR2 SVGEGT. The CDR3 length is 14 residues. Trimming pared 7 bases from V and 0 bases from J, leaving 13 bases between.

The V call is TRBV28, the J call TRBJ2-5; D may be TRBD2 (7 bases). Gene TRBJ2-7 matches the end of the DNA better, so the J call may be wrong. Germline V gives CDR1 MDHEN, CDR2 SYDVKM. The CDR3 length is 15 residues. The CDR3 here is CASSLWGRGSGEQYF. In DNA, the CDR3 is TGTGCCAGCAGTTTGTGGGGGAGGGGGTCAGGCGAGCAGTACTTC.

The count of this clonotype is one. The chain has TRBV20-1 and TRBJ2-7, with unresolved D. The CDR3 loop spans 11 amino acids. Germline V CDR1 and CDR2: DFQATT, SNEGSKA (reference sequence). Trimming stripped 8 bases from V and 4 bases from J, with 12 bases between. The CDR3 sequence: CSPFLDYEQYF. The CDR3 region has the DNA TGCAGTCCTTTCCTCGATTACGAGCAGTACTTC.

The rearrangement joins TRBV7-9 to TRBJ1-2; maybe TRBD1 (5 bases). The CDR3 extends over 14 amino acids. The germline gives CDR1 SEHNR, CDR2 FQNEAQ (reference sequence). Trimming pared 4 bases from V and 0 bases from J, leaving 9 bases between. The CDR3 DNA reads as TGTGCCAGCAGCTCGTCGGACACTAACTATGGCTACACCTTC. It specifies CASSSSDTNYGYTF.

The CDR3, as DNA: TGTGCCAGCAGTTTCGGACGGCTCAATCAGCCCCAGCATTTT. Translation gives CASSFGRLNQPQHF. The chain couples TRBV28 to TRBJ1-5; no clear D gene. This CDR3 contains 14 residues. V lost 3 bases and J lost 3, with 9 bases in between. The germline CDR1 and CDR2 sequences are MDHEN and SYDVKM.

This clonotype has more than one count but fewer than ten. At one of its ends the junction is not consistent with the germline gene, which may arise from a read error. The chain uses TRBV5-1 and TRBJ2-5, with D possibly being TRBD2 (6 bases). The J call could be wrong; TRBJ2-7 is a better fit for the DNA end. Per the germline V gene, CDR1 is SGHRS and CDR2 is YFSETQ. This CDR3 has 15 amino acids. CDR3 sequence (DNA): TGTGCCAGCAGCTTGGACGGGACTGGGGTCTACGAGCAGTACTTC. This sequence encodes CASSLDGTGVYEQYF.

This clonotype was counted at least ten times. CDR3 nucleotides: TGTGCCAGCAGCCCGTTCTCCGGAACTGAAGCTTTCTTT. It codes for CASSPFSGTEAFF. The chain employs TRBV7-2 and TRBJ1-1; D remains unclear. The germline gives CDR1 SGHTA, CDR2 FQGNSA. The V end lost 5 bases, the J end lost 5 bases, and 12 bases lay between the germline ends. This CDR3 spans 13 amino acids.

For this clonotype: One end of the junction varies from germline; a read error may be responsible. CDR3 in amino acids: CSAIRGLGETQYF. CDR3 DNA: TGCAGCGCTATACGCGGACTAGGAGAGACCCAGTACTTC. The J gene is TRBJ2-7, the V gene TRBV20-1, with 7 bases fitting TRBD2. Gene TRBJ2-5 matches the end of the DNA better, so the J call may be wrong. The CDR3 runs 13 residues. Germline assignment: CDR1 DFQATT and CDR2 SNEGSKA (reference sequence).

This clonotype was seen only a few times. The chain couples TRBV20-1 to TRBJ2-3, with TRBD2 matching 8 bases. This CDR3 spans 14 amino acids. Germline V gene sequence: CDR1 DFQATT, CDR2 SNEGSKA (reference sequence). J gave up 4 bases and V 6 bases, and 9 bases lay outside the gene matches. For the CDR3, the DNA is TGCAGTGCCCCAAACCAGCGGGGGTCAGATACGCAGTATTTT. Amino acids: CSAPNQRGSDTQYF.